The clone carrying this T cell receptor (beta chain) has ten or more counts. As yet, its antigen is unknown. Germline V gene sequence: CDR1 KGHSH, CDR2 LQKENI. Trimming removed 1 base from V and 3 bases from J, with 15 bases in between. The CDR3 length is 16 residues. This sample was taken from a study of read filtering for tumor transcriptome and immune sequencing. On the study more broadly: Among patients, 17 to 20 were male and more than 13 female, aged about 45 to 85 (mean approximately 60). Transcriptome libraries were built from DNase-treated RNA. Findings and caveats of the study: RNA-seq captured clonotypes less deeply and reliably than IR-seq. Correlation between methods rose after single-read clonotypes were removed.

The library was built from about 370 ng RNA with molecular barcoded adaptors for alpha/delta and beta/gamma chains. One entry per CDR3 protein, called by TCRdb with MiXCR from the reads. The data hold tens of thousands of distinct CDR3 sequences, with around 14% observed a single time. This receptor was taken from a donor aged 40 or over with multiple myeloma. The specimen sequenced was a population of CD138-negative cells sorted from bone marrow. V usage is TRBV18 and J usage is TRBJ1-1; a weak D match, TRBD1 (5 bases). The CDR3 loop is CASSPLPGQGDTEAFF. The CDR3 region has the DNA TGTGCCAGCTCACCACTCCCCGGTCAGGGCGACACTGAAGCTTTCTTT.